Each of the 25 T cell receptor beta chains below was sequenced from the same sample in a study of post-analysis software for immune sequencing data. General study findings and limits: TRBV5-6, TRBV5-1 and TRBV20-1 were among four or five TRBV segments more frequent in patients than controls.

Their antigens are not known. Each TCR beta cDNA library carried unique molecular identifiers. TCRdb called the PCR reads again in MiXCR, with one record for every CDR3 protein. The sample has about 540,000 distinct CDR3 sequences, 30% to 40% seen once. The sequenced sample was blood. These receptors all come from a girl aged 2-17 years with multiple sclerosis.

The chain employs TRBV6-1 and TRBJ2-5, with TRBD2 identical over 9 bases. The J call may be in error: the DNA end matches TRBJ2-4 better. Germline V gene lookup returns CDR1 MNHNS and CDR2 SASEGT. The CDR3 consists of 16 residues. The CDR3 spells CASSVFGSGGKNIQYF. The CDR3 DNA sequence: TGTGCCAGCAGTGTGTTCGGGAGCGGGGGGAAAAACATTCAGTACTTC.

The chain employs TRBV6-5 and TRBJ2-7, with a weak D call TRBD1 (6 bases). The CDR3 length is 13 residues. Germline CDR1 reads MNHEY; CDR2 reads SVGAGI. Trimming left V 8 bases short and J 3 bases short, with 14 bases between. The CDR3 DNA sequence: TGTGCCAGCTCCTCGGGACATGACTACGAGCAGTACTTC. Residues: CASSSGHDYEQYF.

This clonotype was counted ten times or more. For the CDR3, the DNA is TGCAGCGTTTCCCGGGACAGTTTTTCGGGGGGAGAGACCCAGTACTTC. Encoded protein: CSVSRDSFSGGETQYF. The chain links TRBV29-1 to TRBJ2-5; D possibly uses TRBD1 or TRBD2 (7 bases each). This CDR3 spans 16 amino acids. V lost 5 bases, J lost 4 bases, and 23 bases lay in between. Germline CDR1 reads SQVTM; CDR2 reads ANQGSEA.

As concerns this clonotype: Germline and junction disagree at one end, which may indicate a read error. The V and J genes are TRBV20-1 and TRBJ1-2, with D possibly TRBD1 on 6 matching bases. The CDR3 is 15 residues long. CDR1 is DFQATT and CDR2 is SNEGSKA in the germline V gene (reference sequence). The CDR3, as DNA: TGCAGTGCTAGAGACATGGACAGCACTAACTATGGCCACACCTTC. This codes for CSARDMDSTNYGHTF.

The V gene is TRBV3-1, the J gene TRBJ2-7; D is uncertain. Trimming left V 1 base short and J 7 bases short, with 8 bases between. The germline V gene encodes CDR1 LGHDT and CDR2 YNNKEL (reference sequence). CDR3 length: 12 amino acids. The CDR3 nucleotides read TGTGCCAGCAGCCAAGCGGTTGAGGAGCAGTACTTC. As protein: CASSQAVEEQYF.

This clonotype appeared once. CDR3 bases: TGCGCCAGCAGCCCCCCCCCCGGACGGGACCCCTATGGCTACACCTTC. Its translation: CASSPPPGRDPYGYTF. The rearrangement uses TRBV5-1 and TRBJ1-2; D may be TRBD1 (5 bases). This CDR3 has 16 amino acids. CDR1 and CDR2 from the germline V gene are SGHRS and YFSETQ. Trimming took 4 bases from V and 4 from J, leaving 20 bases between them.

The chain recombines TRBV20-1 with TRBJ1-2; D not certain. Trimming cost V 0 bases and J 0 bases, with 11 bases left between them. This CDR3 contains 15 residues. Looked up from germline, CDR1 is DFQATT and CDR2 is SNEGSKA (reference sequence). The CDR3 bases are TGCAGTGCTAGAGAAAGGGTCCTAGCTAACTATGGCTACACCTTC. Protein sequence: CSARERVLANYGYTF.

This sequence joins TRBV15 and TRBJ2-3, with 7 nucleotides matching TRBD1. CDR1 and CDR2 (germline): LNHNV, YYDKDF (reference sequence). The CDR3 covers 18 residues. J was trimmed by 4 bases and V by 1 base; bases with no gene match: 14. The CDR3 is CATSRAKGAALPSDTQYF. The CDR3 bases are TGTGCCACCAGCAGAGCGAAGGGGGCAGCGCTACCCTCAGATACGCAGTATTTT.

The CDR3 DNA reads TGTGCCAGCAGCGCGGACGAGGGGCCAGATACGCAGTATTTT. Protein product: CASSADEGPDTQYF. The chain couples TRBV9 to TRBJ2-3; the D gene could be TRBD1 or TRBD2 (5 bases each). The V and J ends lost 3 bases and 4 bases respectively, with 12 bases between them. The CDR3 extends over 14 amino acids. Germline V gene sequence: CDR1 SGDLS, CDR2 YYNGEE.

On this clonotype: A much larger clone lies a single base off, so this may be a read error. The rearrangement uses TRBV6-5 and TRBJ2-3; TRBD2 is a possible D gene (5 bases). V was shortened by 6 bases and J by 1 base, with 11 bases between the two germline ends. CDR1 and CDR2 (germline): MNHEY, SVGAGI. CDR3 length: 14 residues. The CDR3 spells CASRRGWGTDTQYF. The CDR3 DNA reads as TGTGCCAGCAGGAGAGGGTGGGGCACAGATACGCAGTATTTT.

In this sample, this clonotype turned up many times. The genes are TRBV7-2 and TRBJ2-1; D is perhaps TRBD2 (5 bases). Germline-derived CDR1 and CDR2 are SGHTA and FQGNSA. CDR3 length: 13 residues. V was shortened by 1 base and J by 7 bases, with 8 bases between the two germline ends. The CDR3 region is CASSLGVANEQFF. DNA for the CDR3: TGTGCCAGCAGCTTAGGCGTAGCGAATGAGCAGTTCTTC.

The chain couples TRBV19 to TRBJ2-5, with a weak D call TRBD2 (5 bases). V was shortened by 4 bases and J by 11 bases, with 17 bases between the two germline ends. Per the germline V gene, CDR1 is LNHDA and CDR2 is SQIVND (reference sequence). The CDR3 extends over 13 amino acids. This CDR3 is CASSSRAANEQYF. The CDR3 nucleotides read TGTGCCAGTAGTAGCCGAGCGGCCAATGAGCAGTACTTC.

This clonotype has a handful of counts. The chain joins TRBV20-1 to TRBJ2-1, with D perhaps TRBD1 (5 bases). V was pared by 0 bases and J by 2 bases, with 8 bases between. The germline V gene has CDR1 DFQATT and CDR2 SNEGSKA (reference sequence). The length of the CDR3 is 14 residues. This chain's CDR3 is CSARDEGAYNEQFF. The CDR3 DNA sequence: TGCAGTGCTAGAGATGAAGGGGCCTACAATGAGCAGTTCTTC.

The sample holds a few counts of this clonotype. V is TRBV20-1 and J is TRBJ2-1; D is unresolved. The CDR3 has 14 residues. Germline V gene sequence: CDR1 DFQATT, CDR2 SNEGSKA (reference sequence). V lost 0 bases to trimming and J lost 10 bases, with 16 bases between them. CDR3 DNA: TGCAGTGCTAGAGACCGCATGGGGTATTTCGAGCAGTTCTTC. Residues: CSARDRMGYFEQFF.

On this clonotype: Sequence at one end of the junction differs from germline and may be a read error. This chain joins TRBV6-2 or TRBV6-3 and TRBJ2-3; no clear D. Germline V gene lookup returns CDR1 MNHEY and CDR2 SVGEGT. The CDR3 has 14 amino acids. CDR3 residues: CASSYTSGSDTRYF. In nucleotides, the CDR3 is TGTGCCAGCAGTTACACGTCTGGTTCAGATACGCGGTATTTT.

The V and J genes are TRBV5-1 and TRBJ1-6; weak D call: TRBD1 (5 bases). Trimming removed 1 base from V and 6 bases from J, with 11 bases in between. Germline assignment: CDR1 SGHRS and CDR2 YFSETQ. The CDR3 covers 15 residues. The CDR3 is CASSLQQGGNSPLHF. The CDR3 coding sequence is TGCGCCAGCAGCTTGCAGCAGGGTGGTAATTCACCCCTCCACTTT.

This chain links TRBV7-9 with TRBJ1-1, with TRBD1 matching 7 bases. This CDR3 region has 14 residues. Germline assignment: CDR1 SEHNR and CDR2 FQNEAQ (reference sequence). With V trimmed by 5 bases and J by 3 bases, 6 bases remained unmatched. CDR3 loop: CASSGLTGDTEAFF. The CDR3 DNA follows: TGTGCCAGCAGCGGACTAACAGGGGACACTGAAGCTTTCTTT.

This clonotype was observed a handful of times. The V and J genes are TRBV2 and TRBJ1-5; D uncertain. Germline loops: CDR1 SNHLY, CDR2 FYNNEI. Trimming removed 1 base from V and 7 bases from J, with 11 bases in between. The CDR3 extends over 14 amino acids. The CDR3 protein is CASSEEGAGQPQHF. In DNA, the CDR3 is TGTGCCAGCAGTGAAGAGGGTGCCGGCCAGCCCCAGCATTTT.

The chain carries TRBV10-3 and TRBJ2-5, with D uncertain. Germline CDR1 ENHRY, CDR2 SYGVKD. Trimming took off 6 bases at V and 11 bases at J, with 19 bases between the two ends. The CDR3 totals 13 residues. The CDR3 region is CAISPVTPVWQYF. CDR3 sequence (DNA): TGTGCCATCAGCCCCGTAACCCCGGTATGGCAGTACTTC.

This clonotype came up a few times. The rearrangement links TRBV20-1 to TRBJ2-5; TRBD1 or TRBD2 may be the D gene (7 bases each). Germline V lookup: CDR1 DFQATT, CDR2 SNEGSKA (reference sequence). The ends were cut back, 6 bases at V and 4 bases at J, with 21 bases in the middle. The CDR3 covers 15 residues. In nucleotides, the CDR3 is TGCAGTGCCCCAAAGGGAGGGGGCCGGGGAGAGACCCAGTACTTC. Translated: CSAPKGGGRGETQYF.

The chain combines TRBV20-1 with TRBJ1-1; D may be TRBD1 (6 bases). The V end lost 4 bases, the J end lost 4 bases, and 19 bases lay between the germline ends. This CDR3 contains 15 residues. Germline V gene lookup returns CDR1 DFQATT and CDR2 SNEGSKA (reference sequence). CDR3 DNA: TGCAGTGCTAAAGAGGGGGGGGATCTCAGCACTGAAGCTTTCTTT. It codes for CSAKEGGDLSTEAFF.

This clonotype was counted a few times. The chain carries TRBV20-1 and TRBJ1-2; the D gene is possibly TRBD1 (5 bases). CDR3 length: 15 amino acids. V gave up 5 bases and J gave up 1 base, with 17 bases separating them. Germline CDR1 reads DFQATT; CDR2 reads SNEGSKA (reference sequence). The CDR3 nucleotides read TGCAGTGCTCAGCTCAGACAGACCATTAACTATGGCTACACCTTC. Protein: CSAQLRQTINYGYTF.

This clonotype has just a few counts. CDR3 loop: CASRNRAGTEAFF. The CDR3 DNA follows: TGTGCCAGCAGGAACAGGGCGGGCACTGAAGCTTTCTTT. The rearrangement joins TRBV28 to TRBJ1-1; D perhaps matches TRBD1 (6 bases). Germline V CDR1 and CDR2: MDHEN, SYDVKM. V lost 6 bases to trimming and J lost 4 bases, with 12 bases between them. The CDR3 spans 13 residues. Combining the CDR3 with reference TRBV28 and TRBJ1-1 gives the whole variable domain DVKVTQSSRYLVKRTGEKVFLECVQDMDHENMFWYRQDPGLGLRLIYFSYDVKMKEKGDIPEGYSVSREKKERFSLILESASTNQTSMYLCASRNRAGTEAFFGQGTRLTVV.

V and J are TRBV12-3 or TRBV12-4 and TRBJ2-3; 9 nucleotides align to TRBD2. The V gene end was trimmed by 5 bases and the J gene end by 0 bases; junction bases not matched to a gene: 9. There are 17 residues in the CDR3. The CDR3 DNA reads as TGTGCCAGCAGTATGGCTGGCGGGGGGGCTAGCACAGATACGCAGTATTTT. This encodes CASSMAGGGASTDTQYF.

This clonotype is a singleton in its sample. This chain uses TRBV9 with TRBJ2-1, with 10 bases fitting TRBD1. CDR1 and CDR2 from the germline V gene are SGDLS and YYNGEE. Unmatched junction bases numbered 4, after V lost 4 bases and J lost 0 bases. The CDR3 loop spans 16 amino acids. The CDR3: CASSPTGGSSYNEQFF. The DNA for the CDR3 is TGTGCCAGCAGCCCGACAGGGGGCAGCTCCTACAATGAGCAGTTCTTC. The variable domain in full, with the rest retrieved from reference TRBV9 and TRBJ2-1, is DSGVTQTPKHLITATGQRVTLRCSPRSGDLSVYWYQQSLDQGLQFLIQYYNGEERAKGNILERFSAQQFPDLHSELNLSSLELGDSALYFCASSPTGGSSYNEQFFGPGTRLTVL.